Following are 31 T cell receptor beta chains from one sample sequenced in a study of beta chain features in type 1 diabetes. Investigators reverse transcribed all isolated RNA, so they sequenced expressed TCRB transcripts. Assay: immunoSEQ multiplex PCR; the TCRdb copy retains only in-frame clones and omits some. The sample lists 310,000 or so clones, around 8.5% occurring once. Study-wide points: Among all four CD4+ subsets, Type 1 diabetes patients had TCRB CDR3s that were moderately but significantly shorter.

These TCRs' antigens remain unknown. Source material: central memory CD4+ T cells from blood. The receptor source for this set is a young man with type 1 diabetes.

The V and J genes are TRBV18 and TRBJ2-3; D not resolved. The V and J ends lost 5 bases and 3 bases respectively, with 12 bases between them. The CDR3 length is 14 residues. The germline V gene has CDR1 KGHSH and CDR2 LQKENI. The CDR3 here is CASSATRITDTQYF. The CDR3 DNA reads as TGTGCCAGCTCAGCCACCCGGATTACAGATACGCAGTATTTT.

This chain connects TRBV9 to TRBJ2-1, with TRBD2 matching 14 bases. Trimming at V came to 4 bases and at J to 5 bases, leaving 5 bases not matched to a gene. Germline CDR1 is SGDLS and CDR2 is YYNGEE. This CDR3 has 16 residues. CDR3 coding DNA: TGTGCCAGCAGCCCCAGACTAGCGGGGGGGCACAATGAGCAGTTCTTC. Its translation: CASSPRLAGGHNEQFF.

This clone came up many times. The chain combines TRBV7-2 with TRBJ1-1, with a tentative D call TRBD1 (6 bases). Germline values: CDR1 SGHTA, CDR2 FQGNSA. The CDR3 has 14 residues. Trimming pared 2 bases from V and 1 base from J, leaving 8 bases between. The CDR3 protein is CASSLLGQNTEAFF. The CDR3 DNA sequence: TGTGCCAGCAGCTTATTGGGACAGAACACTGAAGCTTTCTTT. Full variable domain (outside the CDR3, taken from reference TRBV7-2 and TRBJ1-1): GAGVSQSPSNKVTEKGKDVELRCDPISGHTALYWYRQSLGQGLEFLIYFQGNSAPDKSGLPSDRFSAERTGGSVSTLTIQRTQQEDSAVYLCASSLLGQNTEAFFGQGTRLTVV.

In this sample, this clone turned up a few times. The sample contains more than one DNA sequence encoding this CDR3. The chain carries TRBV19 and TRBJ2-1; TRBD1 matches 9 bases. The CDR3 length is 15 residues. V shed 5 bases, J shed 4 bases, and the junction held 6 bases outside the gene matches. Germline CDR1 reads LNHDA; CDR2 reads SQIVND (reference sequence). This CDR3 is CASSPRTGVYNEQFF. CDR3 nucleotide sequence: TGTGCCAGTAGTCCGCGGACAGGGGTTTACAATGAGCAGTTCTTC.

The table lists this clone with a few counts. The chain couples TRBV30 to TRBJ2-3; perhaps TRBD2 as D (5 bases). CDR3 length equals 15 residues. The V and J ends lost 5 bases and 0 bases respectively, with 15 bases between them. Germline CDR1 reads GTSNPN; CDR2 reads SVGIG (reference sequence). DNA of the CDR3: TGTGCCTGGGGATGGACTGACGCTAGCACAGATACGCAGTATTTT. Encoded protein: CAWGWTDASTDTQYF.

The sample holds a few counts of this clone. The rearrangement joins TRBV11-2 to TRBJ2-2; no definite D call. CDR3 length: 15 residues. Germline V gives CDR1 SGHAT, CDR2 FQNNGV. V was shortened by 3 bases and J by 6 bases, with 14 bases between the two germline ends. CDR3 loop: CASSFRQDGSGELFF. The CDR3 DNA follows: TGTGCCAGCAGCTTTAGGCAGGATGGTTCCGGGGAGCTGTTTTTT. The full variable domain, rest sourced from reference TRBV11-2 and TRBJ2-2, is EAGVAQSPRYKIIEKRQSVAFWCNPISGHATLYWYQQILGQGPKLLIQFQNNGVVDDSQLPKDRFSAERLKGVDSTLKIQPAKLEDSAVYLCASSFRQDGSGELFFGEGSRLTVL.

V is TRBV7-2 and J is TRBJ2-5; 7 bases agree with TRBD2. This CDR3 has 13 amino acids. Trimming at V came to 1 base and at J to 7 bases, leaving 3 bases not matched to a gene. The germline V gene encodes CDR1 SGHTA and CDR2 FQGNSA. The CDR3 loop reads CASSLGLAGTQYF. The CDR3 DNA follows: TGTGCCAGCAGCTTAGGACTAGCAGGGACCCAGTACTTC.

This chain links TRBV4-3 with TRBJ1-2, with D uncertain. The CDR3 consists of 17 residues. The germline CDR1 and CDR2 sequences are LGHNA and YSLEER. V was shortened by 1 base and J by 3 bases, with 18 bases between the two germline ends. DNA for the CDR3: TGCGCCAGCAGCCAAGCTATGGGAATCCAATCCGACTATGGCTACACCTTC. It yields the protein CASSQAMGIQSDYGYTF.

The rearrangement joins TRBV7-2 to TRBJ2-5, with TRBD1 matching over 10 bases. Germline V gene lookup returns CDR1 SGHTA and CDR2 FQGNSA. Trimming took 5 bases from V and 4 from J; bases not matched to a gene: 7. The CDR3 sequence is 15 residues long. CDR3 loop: CASSAKGQGRETQYF. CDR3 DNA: TGTGCCAGCAGCGCAAAGGGACAGGGGCGAGAGACCCAGTACTTC.

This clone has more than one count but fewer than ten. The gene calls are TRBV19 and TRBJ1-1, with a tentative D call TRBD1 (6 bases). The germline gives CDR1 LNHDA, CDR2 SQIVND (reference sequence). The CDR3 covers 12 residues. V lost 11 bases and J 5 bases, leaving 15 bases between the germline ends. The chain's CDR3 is CASRGGGTEAFF. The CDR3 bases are TGTGCCTCGAGGGGGGGAGGTACTGAAGCTTTCTTT.

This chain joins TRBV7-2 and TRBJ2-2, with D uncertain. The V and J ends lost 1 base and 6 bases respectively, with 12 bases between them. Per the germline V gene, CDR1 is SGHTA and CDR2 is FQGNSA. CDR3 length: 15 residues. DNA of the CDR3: TGTGCCAGCAGCTTAGTTCCAAGTCCCGCCGGGGAGCTGTTTTTT. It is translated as CASSLVPSPAGELFF.

The CDR3 region has the DNA TGTGCCAGCAGCTTCTCACAGGGGAGAGGCTACACCTTC. Translated: CASSFSQGRGYTF. The V and J genes are TRBV7-9 and TRBJ1-2; 7 nucleotides line up with TRBD1. The germline CDR1 and CDR2 sequences are SEHNR and FQNEAQ (reference sequence). This CDR3 region has 13 residues. V dropped 3 bases and J dropped 8; count of bases not matched to a gene: 6.

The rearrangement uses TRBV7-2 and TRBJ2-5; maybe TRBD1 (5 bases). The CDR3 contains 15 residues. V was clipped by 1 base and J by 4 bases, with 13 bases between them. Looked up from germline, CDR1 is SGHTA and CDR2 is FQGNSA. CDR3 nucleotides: TGTGCCAGCAGCTTAGGGGGCGGCGGCCTAGAGACCCAGTACTTC. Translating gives CASSLGGGGLETQYF.

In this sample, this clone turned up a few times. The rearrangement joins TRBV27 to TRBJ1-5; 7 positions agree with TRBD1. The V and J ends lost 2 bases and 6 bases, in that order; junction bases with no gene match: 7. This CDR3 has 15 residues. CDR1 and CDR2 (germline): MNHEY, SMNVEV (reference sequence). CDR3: CASSLNRDRSQPQHF. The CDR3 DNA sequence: TGTGCCAGCAGTTTAAACCGGGACAGAAGTCAGCCCCAGCATTTT.

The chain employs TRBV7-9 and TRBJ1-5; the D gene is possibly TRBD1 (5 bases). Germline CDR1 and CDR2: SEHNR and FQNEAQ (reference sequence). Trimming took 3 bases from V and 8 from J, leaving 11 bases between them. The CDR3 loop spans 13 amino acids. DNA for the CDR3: TGTGCCAGCAGCTTCCTGGGGGAGGAGCCCCAGCATTTT. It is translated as CASSFLGEEPQHF.

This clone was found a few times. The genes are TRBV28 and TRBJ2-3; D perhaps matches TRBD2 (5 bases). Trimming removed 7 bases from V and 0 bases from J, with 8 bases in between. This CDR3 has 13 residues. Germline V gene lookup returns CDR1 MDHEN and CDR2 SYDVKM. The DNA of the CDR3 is TGTGCCAGCAAGTCGGGGAGCACAGATACGCAGTATTTT. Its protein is CASKSGSTDTQYF.

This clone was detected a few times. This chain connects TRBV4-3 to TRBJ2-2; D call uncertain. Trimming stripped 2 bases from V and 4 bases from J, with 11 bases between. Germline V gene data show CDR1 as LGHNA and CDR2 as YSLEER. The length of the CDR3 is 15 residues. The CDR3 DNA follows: TGCGCCAGCAGCCAACACCTCGCGTCCACCGGGGAGCTGTTTTTT. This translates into CASSQHLASTGELFF.

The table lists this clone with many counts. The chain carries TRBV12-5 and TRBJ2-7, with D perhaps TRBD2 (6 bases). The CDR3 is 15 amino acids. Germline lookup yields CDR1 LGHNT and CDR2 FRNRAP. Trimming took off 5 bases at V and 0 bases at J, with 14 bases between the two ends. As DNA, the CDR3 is TGTGCTAGTGGTGGGGGGACTGTGTCCTCCTACGAGCAGTACTTC. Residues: CASGGGTVSSYEQYF.

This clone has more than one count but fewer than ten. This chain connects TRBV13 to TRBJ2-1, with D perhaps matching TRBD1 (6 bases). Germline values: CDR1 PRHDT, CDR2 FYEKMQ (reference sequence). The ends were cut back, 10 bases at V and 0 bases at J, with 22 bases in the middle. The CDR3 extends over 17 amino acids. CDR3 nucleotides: TGTGCCACCAAGAGAGGTCAGGGGCCCCCCTCCTACAATGAGCAGTTCTTC. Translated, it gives CATKRGQGPPSYNEQFF.

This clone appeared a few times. CDR3 sequence (DNA): TGTGCCAGCAGCTTAGGAGTCAACAGGGGTTACGCCGGGGAGCTGTTTTTT. Amino acid sequence: CASSLGVNRGYAGELFF. This sequence joins TRBV7-2 and TRBJ2-2; TRBD1 matches 7 bases. With 1 base clipped from V and 6 bases from J, the junction kept 11 bases outside the gene matches. This CDR3 comprises 17 residues. CDR1 SGHTA and CDR2 FQGNSA come from the germline V gene.

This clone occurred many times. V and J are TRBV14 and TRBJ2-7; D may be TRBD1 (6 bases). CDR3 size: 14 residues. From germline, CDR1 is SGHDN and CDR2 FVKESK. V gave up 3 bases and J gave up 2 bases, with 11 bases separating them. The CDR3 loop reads CASSQDSNAYEQYF. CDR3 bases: TGTGCCAGCAGCCAGGACAGTAATGCCTACGAGCAGTACTTC. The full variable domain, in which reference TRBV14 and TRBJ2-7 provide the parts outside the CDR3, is EAGVTQFPSHSVIEKGQTVTLRCDPISGHDNLYWYRRVMGKEIKFLLHFVKESKQDESGMPNNRFLAERTGGTYSTLKVQPAELEDSGVYFCASSQDSNAYEQYFGPGTRLTVT.

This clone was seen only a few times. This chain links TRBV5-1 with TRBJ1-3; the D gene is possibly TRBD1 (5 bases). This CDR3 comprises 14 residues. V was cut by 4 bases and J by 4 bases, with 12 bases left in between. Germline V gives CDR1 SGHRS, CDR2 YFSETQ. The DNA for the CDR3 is TGCGCCAGCAGCCCGGATCAGGGAGGAAACACCATATATTTT. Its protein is CASSPDQGGNTIYF.

This CDR3 reads CASSTEQGLGYEQYF. As DNA, the CDR3 is TGTGCCAGCAGTACGGAACAGGGTCTCGGCTACGAGCAGTACTTC. The chain joins TRBV6-6 to TRBJ2-7, with a tentative D call TRBD1 (6 bases). This CDR3 comprises 15 residues. Trimming cost V 5 bases and J 3 bases, with 17 bases left between them. CDR1 MNHNY and CDR2 SVGAGI come from the germline V gene (reference sequence).

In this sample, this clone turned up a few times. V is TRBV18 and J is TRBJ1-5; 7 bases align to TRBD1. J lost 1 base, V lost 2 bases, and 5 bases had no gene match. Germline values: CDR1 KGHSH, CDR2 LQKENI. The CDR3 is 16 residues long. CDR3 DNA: TGTGCCAGCTCACCAAGGGCAGGGGGGAGCAATCAGCCCCAGCATTTT. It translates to CASSPRAGGSNQPQHF.

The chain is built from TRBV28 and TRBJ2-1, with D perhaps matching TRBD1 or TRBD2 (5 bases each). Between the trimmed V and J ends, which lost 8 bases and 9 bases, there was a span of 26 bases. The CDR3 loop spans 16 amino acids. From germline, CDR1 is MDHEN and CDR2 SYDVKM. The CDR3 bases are TGTGCCAGCTATCCGATTGGAAGCCTTGGGGGAGTTGAGCAGTTCTTC. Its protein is CASYPIGSLGGVEQFF.

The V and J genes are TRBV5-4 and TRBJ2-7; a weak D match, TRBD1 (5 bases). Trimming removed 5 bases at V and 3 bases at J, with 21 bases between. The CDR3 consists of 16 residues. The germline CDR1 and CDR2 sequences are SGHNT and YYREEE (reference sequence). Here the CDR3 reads CASSPTSGTGYYEQYF. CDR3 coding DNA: TGTGCCAGCAGTCCTACTTCAGGCACAGGATACTACGAGCAGTACTTC.

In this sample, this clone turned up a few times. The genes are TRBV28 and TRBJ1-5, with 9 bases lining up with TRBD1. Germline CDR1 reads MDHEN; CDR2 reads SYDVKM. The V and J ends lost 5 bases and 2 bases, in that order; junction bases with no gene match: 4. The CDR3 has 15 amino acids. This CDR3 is CASSTRQGGNQPQHF. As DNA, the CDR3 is TGTGCCAGCAGTACCCGACAGGGGGGCAATCAGCCCCAGCATTTT. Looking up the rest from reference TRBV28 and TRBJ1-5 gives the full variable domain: DVKVTQSSRYLVKRTGEKVFLECVQDMDHENMFWYRQDPGLGLRLIYFSYDVKMKEKGDIPEGYSVSREKKERFSLILESASTNQTSMYLCASSTRQGGNQPQHFGDGTRLSIL.

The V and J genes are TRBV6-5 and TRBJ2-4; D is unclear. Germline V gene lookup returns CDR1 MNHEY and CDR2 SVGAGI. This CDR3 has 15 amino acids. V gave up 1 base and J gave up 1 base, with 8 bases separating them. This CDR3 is CASSYLGSAKNIQYF. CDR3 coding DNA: TGTGCCAGCAGTTACTTAGGGTCGGCCAAAAACATTCAGTACTTC.

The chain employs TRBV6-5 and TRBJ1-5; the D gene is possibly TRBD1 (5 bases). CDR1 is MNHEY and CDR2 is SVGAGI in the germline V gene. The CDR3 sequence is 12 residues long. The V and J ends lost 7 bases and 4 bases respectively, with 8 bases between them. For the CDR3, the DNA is TGTGCCAGCACCTCAGGGAATCAGCCCCAGCATTTT. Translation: CASTSGNQPQHF.

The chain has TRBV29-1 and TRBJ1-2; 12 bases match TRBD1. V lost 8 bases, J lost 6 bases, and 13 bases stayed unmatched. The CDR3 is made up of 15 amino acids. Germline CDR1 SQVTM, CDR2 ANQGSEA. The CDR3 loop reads CSIPGQGALWDGYTF. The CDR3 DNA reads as TGCAGCATCCCGGGACAGGGGGCACTTTGGGATGGCTACACCTTC.

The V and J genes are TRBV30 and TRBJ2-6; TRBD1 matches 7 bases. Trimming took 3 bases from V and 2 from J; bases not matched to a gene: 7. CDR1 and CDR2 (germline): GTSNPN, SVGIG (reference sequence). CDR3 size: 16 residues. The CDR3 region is CAWRKTGLTGANVLTF. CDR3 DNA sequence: TGTGCCTGGAGAAAGACAGGGCTCACTGGGGCCAACGTCCTGACTTTC.